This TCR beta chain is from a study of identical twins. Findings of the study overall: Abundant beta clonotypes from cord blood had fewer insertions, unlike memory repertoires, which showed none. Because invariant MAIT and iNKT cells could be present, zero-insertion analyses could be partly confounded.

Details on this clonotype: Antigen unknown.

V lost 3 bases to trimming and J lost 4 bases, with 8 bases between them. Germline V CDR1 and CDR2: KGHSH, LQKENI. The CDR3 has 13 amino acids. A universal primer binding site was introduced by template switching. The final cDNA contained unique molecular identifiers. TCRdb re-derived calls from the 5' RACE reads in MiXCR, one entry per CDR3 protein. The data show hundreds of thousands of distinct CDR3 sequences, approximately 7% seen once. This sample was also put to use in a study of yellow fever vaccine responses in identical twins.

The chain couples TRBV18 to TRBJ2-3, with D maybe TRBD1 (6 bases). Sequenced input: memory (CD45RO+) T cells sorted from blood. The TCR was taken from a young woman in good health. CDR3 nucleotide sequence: TGTGCCAGCTCACCCGCAGGGGCAGATACGCAGTATTTT. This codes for CASSPAGADTQYF.